Shown below are 16 T cell receptor beta chains from a single sample sequenced in a study of patients and donors after allogeneic stem cell transplantation. TCRdb recomputed calls from the RT-PCR reads with MiXCR, one row per CDR3 protein. The sample lists some 960,000 distinct CDR3 sequences, roughly 18% occurring once. Specimen: blood, either unsorted or a sorted T cell fraction (not recorded which). The receptors were gathered from a human donor who was either an allogeneic HSCT recipient or a stem cell or donor lymphocyte infusion donor (not recorded which). It is not recorded whose cells these are; they may come from a transplant donor.

The V gene is TRBV29-1, the J gene TRBJ2-3; D remains ambiguous. V was shortened by 1 base and J by 7 bases, with 9 bases between the two germline ends. The germline V gene has CDR1 SQVTM and CDR2 ANQGSEA. This CDR3 has 12 residues. For the CDR3, the DNA is TGCAGCGTTGAAGTTCTGCCATATACGCAGTATTTT. As protein: CSVEVLPYTQYF.

This clonotype was recorded many times. V and J are TRBV29-1 and TRBJ1-1; 9 positions match TRBD1. The J segment lost 1 base and the V segment lost 6 bases, leaving 9 bases of the junction unmatched. CDR3 length: 15 residues. The V gene's germline CDR1 is SQVTM and CDR2 ANQGSEA. CDR3 in amino acids: CSVGQGPSTNTEAFF. CDR3 sequence (DNA): TGCAGCGTCGGACAGGGGCCCTCGACGAACACTGAAGCTTTCTTT.

CDR3 sequence (DNA): TGTGCCAGCAGCCAGAACAGGGGGCAGGGCTACAATGAGCAGTTCTTC. Protein: CASSQNRGQGYNEQFF. This chain joins TRBV11-2 and TRBJ2-1; 9 bases line up with TRBD1. This CDR3 comprises 16 residues. Germline V lookup: CDR1 SGHAT, CDR2 FQNNGV. J lost 3 bases, V lost 5 bases, and 8 bases had no gene match.

This clonotype has a handful of counts. This chain connects TRBV6-5 to TRBJ1-1, with unresolved D. Trimming removed 0 bases from V and 10 bases from J, with 9 bases in between. The germline CDR1 and CDR2 sequences are MNHEY and SVGAGI. This CDR3 is 12 amino acids long. The CDR3 DNA reads as TGTGCCAGCAGTTACTCAGGGTATGGAGCTTTCTTT. Its protein is CASSYSGYGAFF.

This clonotype was recorded a few times. V gene TRBV11-2 combines with J gene TRBJ2-4; unclear D gene. Germline V gene sequence: CDR1 SGHAT, CDR2 FQNNGV. CDR3 size: 13 residues. V gave up 4 bases and J gave up 5 bases, with 9 bases separating them. The CDR3 is CASSWVGQNIQYF. CDR3 nucleotides: TGTGCCAGCAGCTGGGTTGGCCAAAACATTCAGTACTTC.

This clonotype was counted at least ten times. J is TRBJ2-2 and V is TRBV29-1, with 12 positions matching TRBD2. This CDR3 is 14 amino acids long. J lost 5 bases, V lost 6 bases, and 4 bases had no gene match. Per germline, CDR1 SQVTM and CDR2 ANQGSEA. The chain's CDR3 is CSVPTSGRTGELFF. CDR3 coding DNA: TGCAGCGTCCCGACTAGCGGGAGAACCGGGGAGCTGTTTTTT.

This clonotype has a count of ten or more. The V call is TRBV5-1, the J call TRBJ2-1, with 9 bases lining up with TRBD2. Germline V gene data show CDR1 as SGHRS and CDR2 as YFSETQ. V lost 0 bases and J lost 1; bases outside the gene matches: 2. The CDR3 is 16 residues long. CDR3 bases: TGCGCCAGCAGCTTGGCTCTAGCGGGGTCCTACAATGAGCAGTTCTTC. This gives the protein CASSLALAGSYNEQFF.

A word on this clonotype: A much larger clone sits a single nucleotide away, making a read error possible. The chain links TRBV27 to TRBJ2-1, with no clear D. CDR1 and CDR2 (germline): MNHEY, SMNVEV (reference sequence). Deletions cut 1 base from V and 9 bases from J, with 4 bases between. This CDR3 is built from 11 residues. CDR3 protein: CASSLFGEQFF. The CDR3 bases are TGTGCCAGCAGTTTATTCGGTGAGCAGTTCTTC.

A few counts support this clonotype. The rearrangement links TRBV6-5 to TRBJ1-1; TRBD1 matches at 8 bases. The ends lost 2 bases at V and 7 bases at J; junction bases unmatched: 12. CDR3 length: 16 residues. Germline V gene data show CDR1 as MNHEY and CDR2 as SVGAGI. The CDR3 region has the DNA TGTGCCAGCAGTTACAAGGTTCTGACAGGGGTCGGTGAAGCTTTCTTT. Its translation is CASSYKVLTGVGEAFF.

V and J are TRBV12-3 or TRBV12-4 and TRBJ1-1; 7 nucleotides agree with TRBD1. The V and J ends lost 5 bases and 1 base, in that order; junction bases with no gene match: 13. CDR3 length: 17 amino acids. As DNA, the CDR3 is TGTGCCAGCAGTCCAGCTAACCCGGGACAGCGGAACACTGAAGCTTTCTTT. Its protein is CASSPANPGQRNTEAFF.

This clonotype turned up a few times. The genes are TRBV25-1 and TRBJ1-6, with D perhaps matching TRBD1 (5 bases). The V end was cut by 2 bases, the J end by 7 bases, with 12 bases between. Germline V gene data show CDR1 as MGHDK and CDR2 as SYGVNS. The CDR3 consists of 15 residues. In DNA, the CDR3 is TGTGCCAGCAGTGAAACCAGGGCAAGGAATTCACCCCTCCACTTT. The encoded protein is CASSETRARNSPLHF. Full variable domain (missing parts from reference TRBV25-1 and TRBJ1-6): EADIYQTPRYLVIGTGKKITLECSQTMGHDKMYWYQQDPGMELHLIHYSYGVNSTEKGDLSSESTVSRIRTEHFPLTLESARPSHTSQYLCASSETRARNSPLHFGNGTRLTVT.

The chain links TRBV20-1 to TRBJ1-5; no clear D. Germline V gene lookup returns CDR1 DFQATT and CDR2 SNEGSKA (reference sequence). CDR3 length: 14 residues. Trimming took off 5 bases at V and 0 bases at J, with 11 bases between the two ends. The CDR3 coding sequence is TGCAGTGCTCGAGCGCCGGCTAGCAATCAGCCCCAGCATTTT. Protein product: CSARAPASNQPQHF.

This clonotype was seen a few times. The chain recombines TRBV27 with TRBJ2-7; TRBD2 aligns across 11 bases. The CDR3 has 15 residues. J gave up 6 bases and V 5 bases, and 9 bases lay outside the gene matches. Germline CDR1 reads MNHEY; CDR2 reads SMNVEV (reference sequence). The CDR3 coding sequence is TGTGCCAGCAGTAAGACTAGCGGGACAGTTGCCGAGCAGTACTTC. It encodes CASSKTSGTVAEQYF.

In this sample, this clonotype turned up a few times. The chain uses TRBV7-2 and TRBJ2-2, with D perhaps TRBD1 or TRBD2 (6 bases each). CDR3 size: 15 residues. Looked up from germline, CDR1 is SGHTA and CDR2 is FQGNSA. Trimming pared 7 bases from V and 7 bases from J, leaving 19 bases between. The chain's CDR3 is CASTTLGGLVGELFF. CDR3 nucleotide sequence: TGTGCCAGCACAACCTTAGGGGGGCTCGTCGGGGAGCTGTTTTTT.

The chain couples TRBV27 to TRBJ1-2; perhaps TRBD1 as D (6 bases). V was shortened by 5 bases and J by 8 bases, with 21 bases between the two germline ends. The V gene's germline CDR1 is MNHEY and CDR2 SMNVEV (reference sequence). This CDR3 has 15 amino acids. CDR3 sequence (DNA): TGTGCCAGCAGTCGGTCAGGGGCAAGGAGAGAGGGCTACACCTTC. As protein: CASSRSGARREGYTF.

The sample holds many counts of this clonotype. The chain uses TRBV20-1 and TRBJ1-6; TRBD1 is a possible D gene (6 bases). Germline CDR1 and CDR2: DFQATT and SNEGSKA (reference sequence). The V and J ends lost 6 bases and 4 bases respectively, with 13 bases between them. The CDR3 runs to 14 residues. The CDR3 DNA is TGCAGTGCGCCCACAGGGAGTTATAATTCACCCCTCCACTTT. This gives the protein CSAPTGSYNSPLHF.